The 9 T cell receptor beta chains given below trace back to one sample, sequenced in a study of blood T cell repertoires in COVID-19. Only in-frame clones appear in the TCRdb table, and some are missing; sequencing was by immunoSEQ multiplex PCR. Of tens of thousands of clones listed, over 80% are singletons. Sequences were obtained from peripheral blood. These receptors all stem from an elderly woman with acute or convalescent COVID-19.

The rearrangement joins TRBV9 to TRBJ2-2; 11 bases align to TRBD2. This CDR3 is 18 amino acids long. Losses at the gene ends were 3 bases for V and 5 bases for J; bases not matched to a gene: 12. Germline loops: CDR1 SGDLS, CDR2 YYNGEE. CDR3 region: CASSARLAGLSRTGELFF. DNA of the CDR3: TGTGCCAGCAGCGCTAGACTAGCGGGGTTATCGAGGACCGGGGAGCTGTTTTTT.

The sample holds one count of this clone. The chain recombines TRBV29-1 with TRBJ1-2, with D maybe TRBD1 (6 bases). The CDR3 spans 12 residues. Between the trimmed V and J ends, which lost 7 bases and 6 bases, there was a span of 15 bases. Germline assignment: CDR1 SQVTM and CDR2 ANQGSEA. DNA for the CDR3: TGCAGCGCTGGGGGGGCCTCCAATGGCTACACCTTC. Its translation: CSAGGASNGYTF.

The chain recombines TRBV11-2 with TRBJ1-1; TRBD1 matches 7 bases. Germline V gene sequence: CDR1 SGHAT, CDR2 FQNNGV. CDR3 length equals 13 residues. The V and J ends lost 0 bases and 10 bases, in that order; junction bases with no gene match: 5. CDR3 DNA sequence: TGTGCCAGCAGCTTAGACGACAGGGTGAGAGCTTTCTTT. Translating it yields CASSLDDRVRAFF.

This clone was recorded once. This rearrangement joins TRBV27 to TRBJ2-2; 9 bases are a match to TRBD2. This CDR3 is 18 amino acids long. Looked up from germline, CDR1 is MNHEY and CDR2 is SMNVEV (reference sequence). Trimming at V came to 2 bases and at J to 4 bases, leaving 11 bases not matched to a gene. The CDR3 protein is CASSLHHVAGAVTGELFF. The CDR3 DNA is TGTGCCAGCAGTTTACATCACGTAGCGGGAGCGGTCACCGGGGAGCTGTTTTTT.

The CDR3 region is CASSEWGDSWVKLFF. CDR3 DNA sequence: TGTGCCAGCAGTGAATGGGGGGACAGCTGGGTAAAACTGTTTTTT. The V call is TRBV6-1, the J call TRBJ1-4; TRBD1 matches at 7 bases. This CDR3 comprises 15 residues. The ends lost 2 bases at V and 10 bases at J; junction bases unmatched: 10. Germline assignment: CDR1 MNHNS and CDR2 SASEGT.

The chain has TRBV19 and TRBJ1-4, with TRBD1 identical over 7 bases. Germline V gene data show CDR1 as LNHDA and CDR2 as SQIVND (reference sequence). The CDR3 consists of 15 residues. J was trimmed by 7 bases and V by 5 bases; bases with no gene match: 10. The CDR3 nucleotides are TGTGCCAGTAGTGTCGGCGGGACAGTGGGTGAAAAACTGTTTTTT. Translating gives CASSVGGTVGEKLFF.

J is TRBJ2-1 and V is TRBV29-1; no clear D. CDR3 length equals 16 residues. CDR1 is SQVTM, CDR2 ANQGSEA, per germline. With 2 bases removed from V and 0 bases from J, the gap between germline ends came to 14 bases. CDR3 in amino acids: CSVEYLPVSSYNEQFF. CDR3 DNA sequence: TGCAGCGTTGAATATCTTCCGGTTAGCTCCTACAATGAGCAGTTCTTC.

This chain links TRBV7-9 with TRBJ1-2, with TRBD1 as a possible D gene (6 bases). Germline V gene data show CDR1 as SEHNR and CDR2 as FQNEAQ (reference sequence). The V and J ends lost 5 bases and 4 bases respectively, with 14 bases between them. This CDR3 comprises 14 residues. CDR3 loop: CASSLQGASYGYTF. CDR3 DNA: TGTGCCAGCAGCCTACAGGGTGCCAGCTATGGCTACACCTTC.

The chain has TRBV6-5 and TRBJ1-2; weak D call: TRBD1 (6 bases). This CDR3 is built from 13 residues. CDR1 and CDR2 (germline): MNHEY, SVGAGI. Trimming took 6 bases from V and 2 from J, leaving 10 bases between them. DNA for the CDR3: TGTGCCAGCAGCCCAGACAGGAACTATGGCTACACCTTC. Translating gives CASSPDRNYGYTF.